The T cell receptor beta chain described here comes from a study of T cells in localized non-small cell lung cancer. Turning to this clone: What it recognizes is unknown.

Clones were sequenced by immunoSEQ multiplex PCR, and TCRdb holds only the in-frame ones, with some missing. The table includes about 33,000 clones, approximately 90% detected once. V dropped 4 bases and J dropped 4 bases, with 11 bases sitting between them. The CDR3 has 14 amino acids. From germline, CDR1 is MNHNS and CDR2 SASEGT. Study-wide results and limits: Greater blood T cell density accompanied longer overall survival. Since sequencing was restricted to only one region of the tumor, intratumor heterogeneity remains a possibility.

This chain uses TRBV6-1 with TRBJ1-5; D possibly corresponds to TRBD1 (5 bases). The sequence derives from a male donor aged 60 or over with stage III lung adenocarcinoma. This material consisted of peripheral blood, taken before any cancer treatment. This chain's CDR3 is CASSVQGWNQPQHF. The CDR3 nucleotides read TGTGCCAGCAGTGTCCAGGGATGGAATCAGCCCCAGCATTTT.